The TCR beta chain described here comes from a study of response to subunit inactivated influenza vaccine. Each CDR3 protein gets one entry after TCRdb re-called the RT-PCR reads with MiXCR. The sample includes 650,000 to 800,000 distinct CDR3 sequences, around 14% of them seen just once. The CDR3 contains 16 residues. Deletions cut 0 bases from V and 4 bases from J, with 15 bases between. Germline lookup yields CDR1 LGHNA and CDR2 YSLEER. Sample: PBMCs from blood, taken around 14 days before vaccination. The TCR comes from a man aged 50-59 years who received an inactivated influenza vaccine. The V and J genes are TRBV4-3 and TRBJ2-5; tentative D call: TRBD2 (5 bases). CDR3 region: CASSQEVATNIETQYF. The DNA of the CDR3 is TGCGCCAGCAGCCAAGAAGTAGCGACAAACATAGAGACCCAGTACTTC.